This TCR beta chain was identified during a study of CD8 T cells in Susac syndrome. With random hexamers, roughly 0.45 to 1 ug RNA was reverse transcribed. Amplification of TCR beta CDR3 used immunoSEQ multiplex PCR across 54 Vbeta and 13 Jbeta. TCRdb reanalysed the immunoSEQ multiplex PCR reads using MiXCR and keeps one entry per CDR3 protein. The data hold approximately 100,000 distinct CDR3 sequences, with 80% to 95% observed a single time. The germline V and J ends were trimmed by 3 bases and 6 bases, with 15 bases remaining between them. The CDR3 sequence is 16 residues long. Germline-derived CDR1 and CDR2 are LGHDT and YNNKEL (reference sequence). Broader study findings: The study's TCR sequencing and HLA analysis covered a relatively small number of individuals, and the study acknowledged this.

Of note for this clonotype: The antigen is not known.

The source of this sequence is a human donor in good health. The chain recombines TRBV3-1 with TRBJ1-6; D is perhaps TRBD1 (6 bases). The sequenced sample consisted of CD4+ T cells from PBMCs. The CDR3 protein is CASSQGTNTLNSPLHF. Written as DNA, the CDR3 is TGTGCCAGCAGCCAGGGGACAAACACTCTTAATTCACCCCTCCACTTT.